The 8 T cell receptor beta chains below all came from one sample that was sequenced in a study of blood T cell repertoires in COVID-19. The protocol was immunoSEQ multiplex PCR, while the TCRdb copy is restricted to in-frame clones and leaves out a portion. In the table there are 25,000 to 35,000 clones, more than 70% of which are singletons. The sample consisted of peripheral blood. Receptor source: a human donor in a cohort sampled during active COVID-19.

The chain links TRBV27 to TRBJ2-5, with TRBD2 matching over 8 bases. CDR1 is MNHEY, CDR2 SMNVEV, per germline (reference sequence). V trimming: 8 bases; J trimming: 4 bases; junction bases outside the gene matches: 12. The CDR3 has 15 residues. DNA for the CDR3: TGTGCCAGCCGTCCGGGGGTAGCGGGGTTAGAGACCCAGTACTTC. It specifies CASRPGVAGLETQYF.

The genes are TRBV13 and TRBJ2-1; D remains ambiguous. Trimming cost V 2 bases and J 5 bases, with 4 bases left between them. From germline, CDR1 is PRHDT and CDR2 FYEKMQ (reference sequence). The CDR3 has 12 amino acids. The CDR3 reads CASSLLNNEQFF. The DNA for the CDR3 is TGTGCCAGCAGCTTACTTAACAATGAGCAGTTCTTC.

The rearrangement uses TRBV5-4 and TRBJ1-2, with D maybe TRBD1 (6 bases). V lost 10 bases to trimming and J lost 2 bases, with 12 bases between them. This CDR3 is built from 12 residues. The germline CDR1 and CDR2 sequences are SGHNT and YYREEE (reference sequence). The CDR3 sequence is CAAGEGNYGYTF. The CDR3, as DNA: TGTGCCGCAGGGGAAGGAAACTATGGCTACACCTTC.

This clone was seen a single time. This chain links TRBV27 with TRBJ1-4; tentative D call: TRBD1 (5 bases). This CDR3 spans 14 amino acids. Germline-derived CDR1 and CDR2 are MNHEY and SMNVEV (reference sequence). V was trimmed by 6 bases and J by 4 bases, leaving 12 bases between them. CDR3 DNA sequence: TGTGCCAGCAGGGGAGGGGTCCTTAATGAAAAACTGTTTTTT. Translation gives CASRGGVLNEKLFF. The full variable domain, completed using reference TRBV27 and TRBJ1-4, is EAQVTQNPRYLITVTGKKLTVTCSQNMNHEYMSWYRQDPGLGLRQIYYSMNVEVTDKGDVPEGYKVSRKEKRNFPLILESPSPNQTSLYFCASRGGVLNEKLFFGSGTQLSVL.

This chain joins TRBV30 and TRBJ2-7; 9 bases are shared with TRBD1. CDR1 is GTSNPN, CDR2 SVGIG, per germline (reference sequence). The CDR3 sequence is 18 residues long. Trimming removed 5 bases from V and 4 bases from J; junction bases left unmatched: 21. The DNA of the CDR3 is TGTGCCTGGGATCAGCCCATGGACAGGGGAGGCCCAAGATACGAGCAGTACTTC. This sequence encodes CAWDQPMDRGGPRYEQYF.

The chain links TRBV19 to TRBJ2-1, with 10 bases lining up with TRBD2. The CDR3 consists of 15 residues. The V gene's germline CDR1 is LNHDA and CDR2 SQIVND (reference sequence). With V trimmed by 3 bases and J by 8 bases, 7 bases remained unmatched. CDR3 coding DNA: TGTGCCAGTAGTATCGGAGCGGGAGGGCCCGATGAGCAGTTCTTC. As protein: CASSIGAGGPDEQFF.

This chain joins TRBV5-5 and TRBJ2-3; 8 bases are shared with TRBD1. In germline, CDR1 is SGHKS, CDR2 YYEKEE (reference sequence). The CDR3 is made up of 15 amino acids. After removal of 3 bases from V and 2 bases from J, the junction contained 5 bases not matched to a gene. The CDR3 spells CASSWMTGDTDTQYF. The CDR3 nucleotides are TGTGCCAGCAGCTGGATGACAGGGGACACAGATACGCAGTATTTT.

The CDR3 DNA reads TGTGCCAGCTCACCAGGCGACACGGAGCAGTACTTC. Its protein product is CASSPGDTEQYF. The chain combines TRBV18 with TRBJ2-7; D is uncertain. Germline loops: CDR1 KGHSH, CDR2 LQKENI. Trimming stripped 2 bases from V and 7 bases from J, with 9 bases between. This CDR3 spans 12 amino acids.